The TCR beta chain under discussion was sequenced for a study of CD4+ T cells in melanoma. Study findings and constraints: CD8+ T cell, macrophage and B cell function reportedly correlated with neoantigen-specific CD4+ T cells. Reportedly, melanoma neoantigen-specific CD4+ T cells showed varied differentiation states.

As to this clone: Its target is not known.

The table came from immunoSEQ multiplex PCR; TCRdb's copy has only in-frame clones and leaves some out. The data show around 100,000 clones, around 92% seen once. Per the germline V gene, CDR1 is SGHDT and CDR2 is YYEEEE. The CDR3 is 15 residues long. Trimming took off 0 bases at V and 0 bases at J, with 8 bases between the two ends. This chain connects TRBV5-6 to TRBJ2-3; TRBD1 is a possible D gene (6 bases). This clonotype was obtained from a human donor with melanoma. Sequenced input: peripheral blood. CDR3 protein: CASSLVRGSTDTQYF. The CDR3 nucleotides read TGTGCCAGCAGCTTGGTCAGGGGTAGCACAGATACGCAGTATTTT.